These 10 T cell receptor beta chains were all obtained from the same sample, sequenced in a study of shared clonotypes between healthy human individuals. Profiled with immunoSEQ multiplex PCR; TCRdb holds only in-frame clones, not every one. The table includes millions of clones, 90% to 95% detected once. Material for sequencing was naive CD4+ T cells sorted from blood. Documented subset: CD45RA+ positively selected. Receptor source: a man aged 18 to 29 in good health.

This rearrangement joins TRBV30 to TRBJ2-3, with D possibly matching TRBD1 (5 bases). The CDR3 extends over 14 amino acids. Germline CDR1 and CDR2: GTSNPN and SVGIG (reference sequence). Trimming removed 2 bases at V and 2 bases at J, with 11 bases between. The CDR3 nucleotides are TGTGCCTGGAGTCTGGACACCACCACAGATACGCAGTATTTT. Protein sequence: CAWSLDTTTDTQYF.

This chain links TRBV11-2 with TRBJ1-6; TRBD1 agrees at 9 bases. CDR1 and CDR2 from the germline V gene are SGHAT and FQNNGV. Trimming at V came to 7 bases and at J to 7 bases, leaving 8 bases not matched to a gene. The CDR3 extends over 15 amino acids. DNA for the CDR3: TGTGCCAGCACCCCAAGGGACAGGGTAAATTCACCCCTCCACTTT. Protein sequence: CASTPRDRVNSPLHF.

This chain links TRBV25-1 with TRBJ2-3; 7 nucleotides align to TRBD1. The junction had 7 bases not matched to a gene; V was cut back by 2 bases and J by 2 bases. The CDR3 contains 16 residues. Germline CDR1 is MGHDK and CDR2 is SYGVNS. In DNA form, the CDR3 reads TGTGCCAGCAGTGAACGGACAGGCGTACTCACAGATACGCAGTATTTT. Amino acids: CASSERTGVLTDTQYF.

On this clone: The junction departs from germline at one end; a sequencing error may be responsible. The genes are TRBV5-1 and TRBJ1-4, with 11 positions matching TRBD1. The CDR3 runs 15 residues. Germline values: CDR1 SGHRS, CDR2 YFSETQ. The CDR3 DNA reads TGCGCCAGCAGCTTGACGGGACAGGGGGGTGAAAAACTATTTTTT. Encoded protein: CASSLTGQGGEKLFF.

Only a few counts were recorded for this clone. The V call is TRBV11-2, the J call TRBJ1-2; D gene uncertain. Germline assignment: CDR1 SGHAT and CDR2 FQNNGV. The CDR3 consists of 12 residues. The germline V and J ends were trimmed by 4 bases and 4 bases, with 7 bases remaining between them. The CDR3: CASSSGFYGYTF. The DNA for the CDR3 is TGTGCCAGCAGCTCGGGGTTCTATGGCTACACCTTC.

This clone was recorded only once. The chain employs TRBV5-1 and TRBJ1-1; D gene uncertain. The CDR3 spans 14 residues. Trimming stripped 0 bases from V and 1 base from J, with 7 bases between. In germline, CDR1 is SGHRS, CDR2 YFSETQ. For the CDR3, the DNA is TGCGCCAGCAGCTTGGGTGAAGCGAACACTGAAGCTTTCTTT. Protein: CASSLGEANTEAFF.

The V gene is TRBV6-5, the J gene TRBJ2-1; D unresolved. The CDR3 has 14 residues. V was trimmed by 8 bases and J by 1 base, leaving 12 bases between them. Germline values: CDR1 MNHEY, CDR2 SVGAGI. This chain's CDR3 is CASSSIGSYNEQFF. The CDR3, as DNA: TGTGCCAGCTCCTCGATTGGGTCCTACAATGAGCAGTTCTTC.

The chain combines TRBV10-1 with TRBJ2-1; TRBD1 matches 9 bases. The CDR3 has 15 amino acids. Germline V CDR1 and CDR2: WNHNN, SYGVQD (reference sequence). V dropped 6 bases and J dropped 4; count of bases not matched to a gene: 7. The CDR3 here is CASSPRGQGYNEQFF. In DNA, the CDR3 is TGCGCCAGCAGCCCTCGAGGACAGGGGTACAATGAGCAGTTCTTC.

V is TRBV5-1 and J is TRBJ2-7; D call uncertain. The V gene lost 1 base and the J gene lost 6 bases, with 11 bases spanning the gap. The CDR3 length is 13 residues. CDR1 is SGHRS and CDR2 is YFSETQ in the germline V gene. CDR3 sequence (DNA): TGCGCCAGCAGCTTGTTCGTCGGTGGCGAGCAGTACTTC. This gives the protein CASSLFVGGEQYF.

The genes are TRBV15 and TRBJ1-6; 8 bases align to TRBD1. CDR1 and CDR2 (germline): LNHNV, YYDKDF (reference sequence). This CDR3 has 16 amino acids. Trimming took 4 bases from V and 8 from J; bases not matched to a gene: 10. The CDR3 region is CATSTISGQGHSPLHF. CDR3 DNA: TGTGCCACCAGCACAATTTCCGGACAGGGTCATTCACCCCTCCACTTT.